The next 5 T cell receptor beta chains were all read from a single sample in a study of somatic mutations in cytotoxic T cells in rheumatoid arthritis. Repertoires were generated with immunoSEQ multiplex PCR, while TCRdb's copy carries only in-frame clones and drops some. The profile shows some 19,000 clones, around 81% of them singletons. Sequencing was carried out using CD8+ T cells sorted from blood. These receptors were obtained from a man in his late teens or twenties with rheumatoid arthritis.

This chain joins TRBV7-9 and TRBJ2-3; D is undetermined. The CDR3 spans 15 residues. Germline-derived CDR1 and CDR2 are SEHNR and FQNEAQ (reference sequence). Trimming pared 1 base from V and 4 bases from J, leaving 12 bases between. The CDR3 DNA is TGTGCCAGCAGCTTAGATTGGGGTATCCCAGATACGCAGTATTTT. Protein product: CASSLDWGIPDTQYF.

The chain is built from TRBV23-1 and TRBJ2-7; 13 bases are shared with TRBD2. Being an ORF, TRBV23-1 has a function that is uncertain. The trim removed 3 bases at V and 5 bases at J, leaving 13 bases unmatched. The CDR3 runs to 18 residues. The CDR3: CASSHPRTTSGGVHEQYF. CDR3 nucleotide sequence: TGCGCCAGCAGTCACCCTCGGACTACTAGCGGGGGGGTCCACGAGCAGTACTTC.

The chain carries TRBV28 and TRBJ1-3; D remains ambiguous. Germline assignment: CDR1 MDHEN and CDR2 SYDVKM. The CDR3 has 14 residues. V lost 3 bases to trimming and J lost 3 bases, with 9 bases between them. CDR3 DNA: TGTGCCAGCAGTTTCGGCGGGTTTGGAAACACCATATATTTT. Translated: CASSFGGFGNTIYF.

A single count supports this clone. This rearrangement joins TRBV4-1 to TRBJ2-1; 7 nucleotides align to TRBD1. With V trimmed by 4 bases and J by 4 bases, 4 bases remained unmatched. Germline V gene lookup returns CDR1 MGHRA and CDR2 YSYEKL. The CDR3 sequence is 14 residues long. CDR3 amino acids: CASSPRGQYNEQFF. CDR3 DNA: TGCGCCAGCAGCCCTAGGGGACAGTACAATGAGCAGTTCTTC.

This clone appeared once. CDR3 protein: CASSWGVSRVGAFF. CDR3 coding DNA: TGTGCCAGCAGCTGGGGGGTCTCCCGGGTGGGAGCTTTCTTT. This chain uses TRBV5-6 with TRBJ1-1; maybe TRBD1 (5 bases). Germline assignment: CDR1 SGHDT and CDR2 YYEEEE. The CDR3 loop spans 14 amino acids. V dropped 3 bases and J dropped 10 bases, with 19 bases sitting between them.